The 29 T cell receptor beta chains below all came from one sample that was sequenced in a study of beta chain features in type 1 diabetes. TCRB transcripts that were expressed got sequenced, as all of the isolated RNA had been reverse transcribed. TCRdb's copy holds only in-frame clones and misses some; the assay was immunoSEQ multiplex PCR. This sample has 300,000 to 450,000 clones, with roughly 12% found just once. The sample comprised naive CD4+ T cells from blood. These receptors were collected from a man younger than 30 in good health.

This chain joins TRBV7-2 and TRBJ2-1; possible D gene TRBD2, 6 bases. Germline CDR1 SGHTA, CDR2 FQGNSA. V was shortened by 2 bases and J by 0 bases, with 8 bases between the two germline ends. The CDR3 totals 15 residues. The CDR3 region has the DNA TGTGCCAGCAGCTTATCCGGGGGCTCCTACAATGAGCAGTTCTTC. Translating gives CASSLSGGSYNEQFF.

This chain uses TRBV5-6 with TRBJ2-3; the D gene is possibly TRBD1 (6 bases). Germline CDR1 reads SGHDT; CDR2 reads YYEEEE. The CDR3 contains 16 residues. V lost 2 bases to trimming and J lost 0 bases, with 13 bases between them. The CDR3 loop reads CASSLGQRISTDTQYF. The CDR3 bases are TGTGCCAGCAGCTTAGGACAGAGAATTAGCACAGATACGCAGTATTTT.

This clone was seen a handful of times. V gene TRBV7-2 combines with J gene TRBJ1-2; a possible D gene is TRBD1 (6 bases). Germline V gives CDR1 SGHTA, CDR2 FQGNSA. Deletions cut 0 bases from V and 3 bases from J, with 14 bases between. The CDR3 runs to 16 residues. CDR3 sequence: CASSLAGQGWDYGYTF. In DNA, the CDR3 is TGTGCCAGCAGCTTAGCCGGGCAGGGGTGGGACTATGGCTACACCTTC.

The chain employs TRBV30 and TRBJ2-1, with D possibly TRBD2 on 5 matching bases. Germline CDR1 is GTSNPN and CDR2 is SVGIG (reference sequence). The CDR3 runs 13 residues. V lost 0 bases and J lost 8, with 11 bases in between. CDR3 region: CAWSVGSFYEQFF. The CDR3 DNA sequence: TGTGCCTGGAGTGTAGGGAGTTTTTATGAGCAGTTCTTC.

This chain connects TRBV27 to TRBJ2-7; D is perhaps TRBD1 (5 bases). This CDR3 spans 13 amino acids. Trimming stripped 8 bases from V and 6 bases from J, with 17 bases between. Germline CDR1 and CDR2: MNHEY and SMNVEV (reference sequence). In DNA form, the CDR3 reads TGTGCCAGCTACCAGACAGAGTGGGGCGAGCAGTACTTC. It translates to CASYQTEWGEQYF.

A few counts support this clone. The rearrangement links TRBV4-2 to TRBJ1-1; D may be TRBD1 (5 bases). This CDR3 comprises 16 residues. V gave up 2 bases and J gave up 3 bases, with 16 bases separating them. CDR1 and CDR2 (germline): LGHNA, YNFKEQ. DNA of the CDR3: TGTGCCAGCAGCCAATCTCTCATGGGGCATGACACTGAAGCTTTCTTT. It specifies CASSQSLMGHDTEAFF.

This clone was seen a handful of times. The chain employs TRBV30 and TRBJ2-7, with D possibly TRBD1 on 5 matching bases. Trimming left V 5 bases short and J 10 bases short, with 24 bases between. The germline V gene has CDR1 GTSNPN and CDR2 SVGIG (reference sequence). This CDR3 is built from 14 residues. The CDR3 nucleotides read TGTGCCTGGCGACCATGGGGCAATTGGGGCGAACAGTACTTC. Its translation: CAWRPWGNWGEQYF.

This clone turned up a few times. This chain links TRBV19 with TRBJ2-1, with TRBD2 as a possible D gene (7 bases). CDR3 length: 17 amino acids. V was trimmed by 5 bases and J by 5 bases, leaving 22 bases between them. Germline V CDR1 and CDR2: LNHDA, SQIVND (reference sequence). CDR3 nucleotide sequence: TGTGCCAGTAGTCCATTTGCCGGGGGGCAATTGAACAATGAGCAGTTCTTC. Encoded protein: CASSPFAGGQLNNEQFF. Based on the CDR3 plus reference TRBV19 and TRBJ2-1, the full variable domain is DGGITQSPKYLFRKEGQNVTLSCEQNLNHDAMYWYRQDPGQGLRLIYYSQIVNDFQKGDIAEGYSVSREKKESFPLTVTSAQKNPTAFYLCASSPFAGGQLNNEQFFGPGTRLTVL.

In DNA form, the CDR3 reads TGTGCCAGCAGCTTGCCGGGCAGGGGTCACAACGGGGAGCTGTTTTTT. It translates to CASSLPGRGHNGELFF. V gene TRBV5-4 combines with J gene TRBJ2-2, with D possibly matching TRBD1 (6 bases). The CDR3 covers 16 residues. Trimming pared 1 base from V and 7 bases from J, leaving 17 bases between. Germline loops: CDR1 SGHNT, CDR2 YYREEE (reference sequence).

This clone was seen a handful of times. The chain carries TRBV7-2 and TRBJ1-2; 8 bases align to TRBD1. This CDR3 is 15 amino acids long. Germline V gene data show CDR1 as SGHTA and CDR2 as FQGNSA. The junction had 9 bases not matched to a gene; V was cut back by 5 bases and J by 4 bases. CDR3 DNA sequence: TGTGCCAGCAGCACCCGGACAGGGCCCATCTATGGCTACACCTTC. It encodes CASSTRTGPIYGYTF.

The rearrangement uses TRBV18 and TRBJ2-6; tentative D call: TRBD1 (5 bases). Germline V gene data show CDR1 as KGHSH and CDR2 as LQKENI. This CDR3 comprises 15 residues. V shed 6 bases and J shed 5 bases, with 14 bases lying between them. CDR3 sequence reads: CASSSAQGRANVLTF. In nucleotides, the CDR3 is TGTGCCAGCTCTTCGGCCCAGGGCCGGGCCAACGTCCTGACTTTC.

The V and J genes are TRBV28 and TRBJ1-5; TRBD1 matches 12 bases. The ends lost 6 bases at V and 6 bases at J; junction bases unmatched: 3. The germline V gene encodes CDR1 MDHEN and CDR2 SYDVKM. The CDR3 contains 14 residues. The CDR3 coding sequence is TGTGCCAGCAGCCGGGACAGGGGGCTTCAGCCCCAGCATTTT. It encodes CASSRDRGLQPQHF.

This chain uses TRBV30 with TRBJ2-7, with D perhaps matching TRBD1 (6 bases). CDR1 GTSNPN and CDR2 SVGIG come from the germline V gene (reference sequence). V shed 2 bases and J shed 0 bases, with 11 bases lying between them. The CDR3 has 14 amino acids. The chain's CDR3 is CAWSNRESSYEQYF. CDR3 bases: TGTGCCTGGAGTAACAGGGAATCCTCCTACGAGCAGTACTTC.

This clone was found a few times. This sequence joins TRBV5-1 and TRBJ1-1; maybe TRBD1 (6 bases). Per germline, CDR1 SGHRS and CDR2 YFSETQ. CDR3 size: 15 residues. V was cut by 1 base and J by 1 base, with 11 bases left in between. CDR3 coding DNA: TGCGCCAGCAGCTTGCGGCAGGGGAAGAACACTGAAGCTTTCTTT. It encodes CASSLRQGKNTEAFF.

This clone appeared many times. The genes are TRBV29-1 and TRBJ2-5, with unresolved D. Trimming pared 7 bases from V and 2 bases from J, leaving 11 bases between. The CDR3 runs to 12 residues. From germline, CDR1 is SQVTM and CDR2 ANQGSEA. The CDR3 DNA sequence: TGCAGCGCTTCGGTTCCTCAAGAGACCCAGTACTTC. Translation gives CSASVPQETQYF.

J is TRBJ1-2 and V is TRBV19; no clear D. Trimming took 4 bases from V and 4 from J, leaving 16 bases between them. This CDR3 comprises 15 residues. Germline V gene data show CDR1 as LNHDA and CDR2 as SQIVND (reference sequence). CDR3 coding DNA: TGTGCCAGTAGTAGTCAGCGGGGTGCAGGCTATGGCTACACCTTC. As protein: CASSSQRGAGYGYTF.

This clone was counted only a few times. The CDR3 here is CSVATGFGDGYTF. The CDR3 DNA follows: TGCAGCGTCGCTACAGGGTTTGGGGATGGCTACACCTTC. This chain joins TRBV29-1 and TRBJ1-2; possible D gene TRBD1, 6 bases. Per the germline V gene, CDR1 is SQVTM and CDR2 is ANQGSEA. The CDR3 covers 13 residues. The V end was cut by 6 bases, the J end by 6 bases, with 17 bases between.

The chain uses TRBV30 and TRBJ2-3; 9 bases are a match to TRBD2. CDR1 and CDR2 (germline): GTSNPN, SVGIG (reference sequence). V gave up 5 bases and J gave up 1 base; unmatched junction bases: 4. The CDR3 is made up of 14 amino acids. CDR3 sequence reads: CAWAERGGTDTQYF. In DNA form, the CDR3 reads TGTGCCTGGGCAGAGCGGGGGGGCACAGATACGCAGTATTTT.

This clone came up a few times. The chain is built from TRBV7-2 and TRBJ2-5; D perhaps matches TRBD1 (6 bases). The CDR3 is 16 amino acids. Germline V lookup: CDR1 SGHTA, CDR2 FQGNSA. V lost 2 bases, J lost 7 bases, and 20 bases lay in between. CDR3 coding DNA: TGTGCCAGCAGCTTATTTTCCCAGCAGGGGCTGGGGACCCAGTACTTC. It translates to CASSLFSQQGLGTQYF. Together with reference TRBV7-2 and TRBJ2-5, the CDR3 gives the full variable domain: GAGVSQSPSNKVTEKGKDVELRCDPISGHTALYWYRQSLGQGLEFLIYFQGNSAPDKSGLPSDRFSAERTGGSVSTLTIQRTQQEDSAVYLCASSLFSQQGLGTQYFGPGTRLLVL.

This chain joins TRBV30 and TRBJ2-7, with a weak D call TRBD2 (6 bases). Germline loops: CDR1 GTSNPN, CDR2 SVGIG (reference sequence). Trimming stripped 3 bases from V and 7 bases from J, with 13 bases between. This CDR3 region has 12 residues. This CDR3 is CAWRDWGEEQYF. CDR3 in DNA: TGTGCCTGGAGGGACTGGGGGGAAGAGCAGTACTTC.

V is TRBV5-4 and J is TRBJ2-1, with 9 bases matching TRBD1. Germline V lookup: CDR1 SGHNT, CDR2 YYREEE (reference sequence). J gave up 7 bases and V 4 bases, and 6 bases lay outside the gene matches. CDR3 length: 14 amino acids. The chain's CDR3 is CASSLTGGNNEQFF. The CDR3 nucleotides read TGTGCCAGCAGCCTGACAGGGGGAAATAATGAGCAGTTCTTC.

This clone appeared a few times. V gene TRBV29-1 combines with J gene TRBJ2-5, with 8 bases lining up with TRBD2. Trimming at V came to 4 bases and at J to 3 bases, leaving 7 bases not matched to a gene. CDR1 is SQVTM, CDR2 ANQGSEA, per germline. CDR3 length: 14 amino acids. For the CDR3, the DNA is TGCAGCGTTGCCGGGAGGGCCGTAAAAGAGACCCAGTACTTC. Amino acid sequence: CSVAGRAVKETQYF.

This chain links TRBV28 with TRBJ1-5; D is ambiguous. V shed 7 bases and J shed 6 bases, with 16 bases lying between them. CDR1 is MDHEN and CDR2 is SYDVKM in the germline V gene. The CDR3 is 14 residues long. The CDR3: CASNNPAARQPQHF. The CDR3 bases are TGTGCCAGCAACAACCCCGCGGCCCGTCAGCCCCAGCATTTT.

This clone was found a few times. This chain uses TRBV5-1 with TRBJ2-3; D may be TRBD2 (5 bases). Trimming took off 0 bases at V and 0 bases at J, with 5 bases between the two ends. Looked up from germline, CDR1 is SGHRS and CDR2 is YFSETQ. The CDR3 is 14 amino acids. The CDR3 nucleotides are TGCGCCAGCAGCTTGGGGACTAGCACAGATACGCAGTATTTT. It translates to CASSLGTSTDTQYF.

Points on this clone: The junction differs from germline at one of its ends, possibly a read error. The CDR3 spells CSAEPRGDLAGYTF. As DNA, the CDR3 is TGCAGCGCTGAACCACGGGGGGATCTTGCGGGCTACACCTTC. The rearrangement uses TRBV29-1 and TRBJ1-2; TRBD1 might be the D (5 bases). The CDR3 sequence is 14 residues long. In germline, CDR1 is SQVTM, CDR2 ANQGSEA.

In this sample, this clone turned up a few times. The chain carries TRBV10-3 and TRBJ1-2, with 7 positions matching TRBD1. Per the germline V gene, CDR1 is ENHRY and CDR2 is SYGVKD. V was pared by 6 bases and J by 6 bases, with 10 bases of the junction left unmatched. The CDR3 consists of 14 residues. CDR3 sequence: CAISRQGTEDGYTF. CDR3 DNA sequence: TGTGCCATCAGCCGACAGGGAACGGAGGATGGCTACACCTTC.

The chain employs TRBV28 and TRBJ2-7, with 7 bases that match TRBD2. Looked up from germline, CDR1 is MDHEN and CDR2 is SYDVKM. The CDR3 runs 13 residues. Unmatched junction bases numbered 8, after V lost 5 bases and J lost 7 bases. CDR3 bases: TGTGCCAGCAGTGGCGGGGGATTCTGGGAGCAGTACTTC. Translation: CASSGGGFWEQYF.

J is TRBJ2-5 and V is TRBV4-3; 9 bases match TRBD2. The CDR3 totals 21 residues. Germline CDR1 and CDR2: LGHNA and YSLEER. Trimming took 0 bases from V and 4 from J; bases not matched to a gene: 21. The CDR3 DNA follows: TGCGCCAGCAGCCAAGAATGGAGCGGGGGGCGCGCAGGAGGGAGGTCAGAGACCCAGTACTTC. Translating gives CASSQEWSGGRAGGRSETQYF.

This chain uses TRBV5-1 with TRBJ2-6; D perhaps matches TRBD2 (6 bases). Germline CDR1 SGHRS, CDR2 YFSETQ. This CDR3 region has 13 residues. The V and J ends lost 4 bases and 7 bases respectively, with 9 bases between them. The CDR3 nucleotides read TGCGCCAGCAGCATCGGGGGAGCCAACGTCCTGACTTTC. Protein product: CASSIGGANVLTF.